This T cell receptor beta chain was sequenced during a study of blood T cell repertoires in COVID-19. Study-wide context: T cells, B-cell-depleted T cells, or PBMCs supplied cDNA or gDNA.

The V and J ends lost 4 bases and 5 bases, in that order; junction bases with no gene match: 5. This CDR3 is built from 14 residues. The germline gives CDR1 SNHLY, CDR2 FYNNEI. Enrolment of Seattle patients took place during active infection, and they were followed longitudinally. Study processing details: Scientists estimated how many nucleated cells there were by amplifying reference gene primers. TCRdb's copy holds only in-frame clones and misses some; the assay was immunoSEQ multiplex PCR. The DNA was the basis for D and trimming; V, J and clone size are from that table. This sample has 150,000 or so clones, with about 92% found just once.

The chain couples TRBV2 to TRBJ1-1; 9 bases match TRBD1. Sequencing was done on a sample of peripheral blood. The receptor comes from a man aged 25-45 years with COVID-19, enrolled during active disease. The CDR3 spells CASSGTGGRTEAFF. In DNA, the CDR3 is TGTGCCAGCAGTGGTACAGGGGGCCGTACTGAAGCTTTCTTT. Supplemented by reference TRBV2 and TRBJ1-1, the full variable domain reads EPEVTQTPSHQVTQMGQEVILRCVPISNHLYFYWYRQILGQKVEFLVSFYNNEISEKSEIFDDQFSVERPDGSNFTLKIRSTKLEDSAMYFCASSGTGGRTEAFFGQGTRLTVV.